These 25 T cell receptor beta chains share one sample of origin, sequenced in a study of blood T cells in healthy people across ages. For the second PCR, which ran for roughly 6 to 12 cycles, a sample-barcoded 5' primer and a J-beta primer mix were used. TCRdb called the 5' RACE reads again in MiXCR, with one record for every CDR3 protein. The sample has approximately 1,700,000 distinct CDR3 sequences, 35% to 50% seen once. Specimen: blood. These receptors were taken from a human donor in good health.

This clonotype was seen a few times. This chain connects TRBV4-3 to TRBJ1-2; D is unclear. The CDR3 extends over 15 amino acids. Germline lookup yields CDR1 LGHNA and CDR2 YSLEER. V was clipped by 2 bases and J by 5 bases, with 15 bases between them. The CDR3 DNA is TGCGCCAGCAGCCAAAATGAGGGTGTTGGATATGGCTACACCTTC. It yields the protein CASSQNEGVGYGYTF.

This clonotype was seen a few times. V usage is TRBV7-2 and J usage is TRBJ1-6; tentatively, D is TRBD1 (5 bases). The germline V gene encodes CDR1 SGHTA and CDR2 FQGNSA. This CDR3 has 19 amino acids. Trimming cost V 0 bases and J 2 bases, with 17 bases left between them. The CDR3 nucleotides read TGTGCCAGCAGCTTAGCGAGGGGAGGGATTAGCACCTATAATTCACCCCTCCACTTT. This gives the protein CASSLARGGISTYNSPLHF.

The J gene is TRBJ2-1, the V gene TRBV27; D ambiguous. V lost 0 bases and J 9 bases, leaving 15 bases between the germline ends. The CDR3 spans 15 residues. Per germline, CDR1 MNHEY and CDR2 SMNVEV (reference sequence). The CDR3 loop reads CASSLSLGIMGEQFF. CDR3 DNA: TGTGCCAGCAGTTTATCGTTGGGGATTATGGGTGAGCAGTTCTTC.

The chain joins TRBV3-1 to TRBJ2-1; 12 bases align to TRBD2. With V trimmed by 2 bases and J by 8 bases, 4 bases remained unmatched. CDR3 length equals 15 residues. Germline-derived CDR1 and CDR2 are LGHDT and YNNKEL (reference sequence). The CDR3 spells CASSQSSGGADEQFF. The CDR3 DNA is TGTGCCAGCAGCCAATCTAGCGGGGGGGCGGATGAGCAGTTCTTC.

V is TRBV11-2 and J is TRBJ2-5; possibly TRBD1 or TRBD2 for D (5 bases each). The V and J ends lost 5 bases and 2 bases respectively, with 15 bases between them. The CDR3 contains 15 residues. Germline CDR1 SGHAT, CDR2 FQNNGV. The CDR3 bases are TGTGCCAGCAGCAACCGGGACCGTGGACAAGAGACCCAGTACTTC. It encodes CASSNRDRGQETQYF.

The chain uses TRBV10-3 and TRBJ2-4; maybe TRBD2 (6 bases). CDR1 and CDR2 (germline): ENHRY, SYGVKD. V was pared by 6 bases and J by 1 base, with 19 bases between. This CDR3 has 17 residues. CDR3 DNA: TGTGCCATCAGCCCAGAACGGGGGTTGAATGCCAAAAACATTCAGTACTTC. This translates into CAISPERGLNAKNIQYF.

The J gene is TRBJ2-5, the V gene TRBV7-3, with D tentatively TRBD2 (6 bases). The CDR3 extends over 15 amino acids. Germline CDR1 SGHTA, CDR2 FQGTGA. V was cut by 4 bases and J by 5 bases, with 17 bases left in between. The CDR3 DNA is TGTGCCAGCAGCTCGCCCGGGGACTTGGGGGAGACCCAGTACTTC. Translated: CASSSPGDLGETQYF.

Turning to this clonotype: A clone one base away is much larger, so this may be a read error. The chain uses TRBV5-5 and TRBJ2-5; no clear D. The CDR3 runs to 13 residues. Germline CDR1 and CDR2: SGHKS and YYEKEE (reference sequence). The DNA of the CDR3 is TGTGCCAGCGGCTTGAACTTTAAGGAGACCCAGTACTTC. Its translation is CASGLNFKETQYF.

Points on this clonotype: The germline gene is not matched at one end of the junction; a read error may be the cause. The gene calls are TRBV7-9 and TRBJ2-1, with unresolved D. This CDR3 contains 13 residues. The germline CDR1 and CDR2 sequences are SEHNR and FQNEAQ (reference sequence). The CDR3 DNA is TGTGCCAGCAGCTTAGACCCATACAATAAGCAGTTCTTC. Its translation: CASSLDPYNKQFF.

J is TRBJ2-2 and V is TRBV7-2; D may match TRBD1 or TRBD2 (5 bases each). V was cut by 5 bases and J by 0 bases, with 13 bases left in between. The CDR3 loop spans 16 amino acids. From germline, CDR1 is SGHTA and CDR2 FQGNSA. CDR3 in DNA: TGTGCCAGCAGCCCCGTCGGGGCGTCGAACACCGGGGAGCTGTTTTTT. This encodes CASSPVGASNTGELFF.

The genes are TRBV30 and TRBJ2-1, with 10 bases that match TRBD2. The CDR3 has 16 residues. Per germline, CDR1 GTSNPN and CDR2 SVGIG (reference sequence). The V gene end was trimmed by 2 bases and the J gene end by 8 bases; junction bases not matched to a gene: 12. The DNA of the CDR3 is TGTGCCTGGAGTATTACAACTAGCGGGGTTGCGGATGAGCAGTTCTTC. It encodes CAWSITTSGVADEQFF.

This clonotype was recorded a few times. The chain couples TRBV6-5 to TRBJ1-2; 7 positions match TRBD1. Germline assignment: CDR1 MNHEY and CDR2 SVGAGI. Trimming removed 5 bases from V and 5 bases from J; junction bases left unmatched: 5. This CDR3 comprises 13 residues. The CDR3 nucleotides read TGTGCCAGCAGTATAACGACAGGGTATGGCTACACCTTC. Translation: CASSITTGYGYTF.

This clonotype was detected a few times. The chain employs TRBV15 and TRBJ2-7; D possibly corresponds to TRBD1 (5 bases). V was shortened by 1 base and J by 1 base, with 14 bases between the two germline ends. Germline lookup yields CDR1 LNHNV and CDR2 YYDKDF (reference sequence). This CDR3 has 16 amino acids. DNA for the CDR3: TGTGCCACCAGCAGAGCCTCCGGGCAGGGATCCTACGAGCAGTACTTC. It yields the protein CATSRASGQGSYEQYF. Full variable domain (outside the CDR3, taken from reference TRBV15 and TRBJ2-7): DAMVIQNPRYQVTQFGKPVTLSCSQTLNHNVMYWYQQKSSQAPKLLFHYYDKDFNNEADTPDNFQSRRPNTSFCFLDIRSPGLGDTAMYLCATSRASGQGSYEQYFGPGTRLTVT.

About this clonotype: The conserved final phenylalanine or tryptophan is absent from the CDR3, which likely points to a read error. CDR3 sequence reads: CASSFDSYPGGQFS. DNA of the CDR3: TGTGCCAGCAGCTTCGACTCCTACCCCGGGGGGCAGTTCTCC. V usage is TRBV11-2 and J usage is TRBJ2-1; D might be TRBD2 (6 bases). Trimming shortened V by 3 bases and J by 12 bases, and 18 bases separated the two germline ends. In germline, CDR1 is SGHAT, CDR2 FQNNGV. The CDR3 consists of 14 residues.

This clonotype was seen only a few times. This rearrangement joins TRBV7-8 to TRBJ1-2; possible D gene TRBD1, 6 bases. This CDR3 comprises 18 residues. The V gene's germline CDR1 is SGHVS and CDR2 FQNEAQ. Deletions cut 3 bases from V and 1 base from J, with 21 bases between. The CDR3 DNA reads as TGTGCCAGCAGCTTTAACCCCAGGGCCACAGGGTTTAACTATGGCTACACCTTC. Encoded protein: CASSFNPRATGFNYGYTF.

This clonotype appeared a few times. This chain joins TRBV20-1 and TRBJ2-5; TRBD2 aligns across 13 bases. CDR1 and CDR2 from the germline V gene are DFQATT and SNEGSKA (reference sequence). V lost 2 bases and J lost 1; bases outside the gene matches: 4. This CDR3 has 16 residues. The CDR3: CSARSTSGGFQETQYF. CDR3 DNA: TGCAGTGCTAGATCGACTAGCGGGGGGTTCCAAGAGACCCAGTACTTC.

This clonotype has more than one count but fewer than ten. The chain combines TRBV19 with TRBJ2-3; no clear D. The CDR3 runs 13 residues. V was clipped by 5 bases and J by 3 bases, with 9 bases between them. The germline gives CDR1 LNHDA, CDR2 SQIVND (reference sequence). As DNA, the CDR3 is TGTGCCAGTAGTGCGTTTGGTACAGATACGCAGTATTTT. Protein: CASSAFGTDTQYF.

This clonotype was seen only once. V usage is TRBV7-2 and J usage is TRBJ1-1; D is ambiguous. CDR3 size: 15 residues. Germline V lookup: CDR1 SGHTA, CDR2 FQGNSA. Trimming removed 3 bases from V and 4 bases from J, with 15 bases in between. CDR3 DNA: TGTACCAGCAGCTTGTTCGGGAGGTCTGGCACTGAAGCTTTCTTT. Its translation: CTSSLFGRSGTEAFF.

This chain links TRBV2 with TRBJ1-2; D call uncertain. V gave up 2 bases and J gave up 8 bases, with 12 bases separating them. The CDR3 spans 13 residues. The germline CDR1 and CDR2 sequences are SNHLY and FYNNEI. CDR3: CASSEINGWGYTF. CDR3 in DNA: TGTGCCAGCAGTGAAATAAATGGTTGGGGCTACACCTTC.

The chain has TRBV29-1 and TRBJ2-7; 8 bases are shared with TRBD2. This CDR3 is 15 amino acids long. Per the germline V gene, CDR1 is SQVTM and CDR2 is ANQGSEA. After removal of 4 bases from V and 0 bases from J, the junction contained 8 bases not matched to a gene. In nucleotides, the CDR3 is TGCAGCGTTGGCCGAACTAGCGGACTCTCCTACGAGCAGTACTTC. Its translation: CSVGRTSGLSYEQYF.

This clonotype was counted between two and nine times. The rearrangement uses TRBV4-3 and TRBJ2-1; 9 bases align to TRBD2. The CDR3 runs to 16 residues. Germline values: CDR1 LGHNA, CDR2 YSLEER. Unmatched junction bases numbered 6, after V lost 0 bases and J lost 6 bases. The CDR3 region is CASSQDAGGQSNEQFF. CDR3 DNA: TGCGCCAGCAGCCAAGATGCGGGGGGGCAATCCAATGAGCAGTTCTTC.

This clonotype showed up just a few times. The DNA for the CDR3 is TGTGCCAGCAGCCAAGACTTGGCACAGGGCTTTGGCTACACCTTC. Translated: CASSQDLAQGFGYTF. This chain joins TRBV7-2 and TRBJ1-2, with a weak D call TRBD1 (6 bases). Germline CDR1 is SGHTA and CDR2 is FQGNSA. V was pared by 5 bases and J by 7 bases, with 20 bases between. The length of the CDR3 is 15 residues. Full variable domain (rest looked up from reference TRBV7-2 and TRBJ1-2): GAGVSQSPSNKVTEKGKDVELRCDPISGHTALYWYRQSLGQGLEFLIYFQGNSAPDKSGLPSDRFSAERTGGSVSTLTIQRTQQEDSAVYLCASSQDLAQGFGYTFGSGTRLTVV.

This clonotype was detected only a few times. The chain couples TRBV4-3 to TRBJ2-1; D unclear. Looked up from germline, CDR1 is LGHNA and CDR2 is YSLEER. The CDR3 is made up of 16 amino acids. V was cut by 2 bases and J by 0 bases, with 11 bases left in between. The CDR3 nucleotides are TGCGCCAGCAGCCAATTGTCCTCCAGCTCCTACAATGAGCAGTTCTTC. Amino acid sequence: CASSQLSSSSYNEQFF.

The rearrangement uses TRBV20-1 and TRBJ1-2, with TRBD1 matching 8 bases. The germline CDR1 and CDR2 sequences are DFQATT and SNEGSKA (reference sequence). CDR3 length equals 12 residues. CDR3 sequence reads: CRATGVVDGYTF. CDR3 bases: TGCAGGGCGACAGGGGTAGTTGATGGCTACACCTTC.

The chain combines TRBV7-2 with TRBJ2-1, with a possible D match to TRBD2 (6 bases). Judging by the DNA end, TRBJ2-7 fits better; the J call may be wrong. CDR3 length: 15 amino acids. Germline-derived CDR1 and CDR2 are SGHTA and FQGNSA. CDR3 DNA sequence: TGTGCCAGCAGCTTAGGGCGGGGATCCTACAATGAGCAGTACTTC. Translated, it gives CASSLGRGSYNEQYF.